The clone carrying this T cell receptor beta chain was picked up many times. This sample is drawn from a study of T-cell memory formation after mild COVID-19. The V gene's germline CDR1 is LNHNV and CDR2 YYDKDF (reference sequence). The CDR3 covers 15 residues. Trimming cost V 5 bases and J 3 bases; bases outside gene matches: 7. TCRdb itself ran the 5' RACE reads through MiXCR, one entry per CDR3 protein. The sample lists 85,000 to 130,000 distinct CDR3 sequences; roughly 12% were seen once. Specimen: PBMCs or a T cell subset sorted from them (not recorded which). The V gene is TRBV15, the J gene TRBJ2-7; 10 nucleotides agree with TRBD1. This receptor was taken from an adult woman who had mild COVID-19 (a few samples of this study predate the infection). Cell type and time point are not known. The CDR3 reads CATSEGGTGDYEQYF. The CDR3, as DNA: TGTGCCACCAGCGAGGGGGGGACAGGGGACTACGAGCAGTACTTC. The variable domain in full, completed from reference TRBV15 and TRBJ2-7, reads DAMVIQNPRYQVTQFGKPVTLSCSQTLNHNVMYWYQQKSSQAPKLLFHYYDKDFNNEADTPDNFQSRRPNTSFCFLDIRSPGLGDTAMYLCATSEGGTGDYEQYFGPGTRLTVT.